Sequencing of this T cell receptor beta chain was carried out in a study of T cell responses to AZD1222 COVID-19 vaccine. Study-wide findings and caveats: A mostly white British donor set with more females was recruited, and clonal diversity was possibly underestimated.

Trimming shortened V by 5 bases and J by 4 bases, and 12 bases separated the two germline ends. The CDR3 contains 14 residues. Germline CDR1 is KGHSH and CDR2 is LQKENI. Note on this clone: Its specificity is not known.

Assay: immunoSEQ multiplex PCR; the TCRdb copy retains only in-frame clones and omits some. The table has tens of thousands of clones, over 75% seen once. The chain recombines TRBV18 with TRBJ1-5; D may be TRBD1 (5 bases). Sequencing used peripheral blood, obtained 28 days after the second AZD1222 dose. The receptor comes from an adult who received the AZD1222 COVID-19 vaccine. CDR3 region: CASSGTLGNQPQHF. CDR3 coding DNA: TGTGCCAGCTCAGGGACCCTTGGGAATCAGCCCCAGCATTTT.